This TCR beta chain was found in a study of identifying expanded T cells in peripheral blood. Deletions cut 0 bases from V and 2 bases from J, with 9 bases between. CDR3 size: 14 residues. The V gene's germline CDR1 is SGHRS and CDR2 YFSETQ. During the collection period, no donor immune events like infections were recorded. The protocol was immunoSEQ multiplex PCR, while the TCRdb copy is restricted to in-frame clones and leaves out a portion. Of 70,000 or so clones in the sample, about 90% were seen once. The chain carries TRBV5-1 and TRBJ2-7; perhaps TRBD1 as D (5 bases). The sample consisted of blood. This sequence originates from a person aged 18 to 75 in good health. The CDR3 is CASSLGTSAYEQYF. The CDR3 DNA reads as TGCGCCAGCAGCTTGGGGACATCCGCCTACGAGCAGTACTTC.